This record covers a single TCR beta chain. The antigen it recognizes is unknown. No base quality information exists; no much larger clone differs at one position. The data are from a study of cytotoxic CD8 clonotypes in ibrutinib-treated CLL listed by TCRdb under 2021. Concerning the study at large: The cohort was composed of about 10 relapsed/refractory and around 14 treatment-naive patients; IGHV unmutated status was identified in roughly 17 patients. Partial responses were observed in about 24 patients and complete responses in 2; after a median follow-up of around 68 months, remission was maintained in around 14 patients and progression was observed in about twelve. The response samples were drawn at a median of approximately 11 months into treatment, with a range of roughly 6 to 36 months. An average of around 250,000 productive templates and 80,000 to 100,000 productive rearrangements was obtained per sample. Of the 90 or so participants in the trial, roughly 26 had longitudinal samples available. Cryopreserved peripheral blood mononuclear cells were collected at three points: before therapy, at response, and at either sustained remission or disease progression. Every remission and progressive disease sample was obtained while ibrutinib was still being received by the patients. Summary of the overall study and its limitations: Public clonotypes were found to be uncommon and were observed to contract or remain stable during treatment; the increase in clonality was shown to reflect expansion of private clonotypes at ibrutinib response. Sampling times were not matched between sustained-remission and progressing patients, and lymph node repertoires were not studied. At ibrutinib response clonality went up, during sustained remission it held steady, and at progression it dropped back toward baseline. Baseline clonality exceeded that of age-matched healthy donors and correlated strongly with circulating CD8+ T-cell counts.

On a MiSeq, deep resolution sequencing aimed for a depth between 1 in 1 million and 1 in 200,000 T cells, with each clonotype covered about 9.9x on average. The immunoSEQ hsTCRB Kit was used to generate the TCR beta libraries. On the study's bioinformatics: The data were analyzed with ImmunoSEQ Analyzer and ImmunoSEQ Data Assistant, and V, D and J gene assignments followed IMGT definitions. Clonality was computed as one minus normalized Shannon entropy of productive rearrangement frequencies, ranging from 0 to 1. Public clonotype analysis was restricted to overrepresented clonotypes comprising at least 0.05% of each patient's repertoire. Repertoires from more than ten age-matched healthy donors in immuneACCESS were used as clonality controls. TCRdb limited this immuneACCESS table to in-frame rearrangements with V and J called. A share of clones is missing; checked studies link under half to unresolved V genes, and the rest is unexplained. V and J calls and clone size come straight from that table; D and trimming were deduced from the DNA. The sample records approximately 50,000 clones, less than 75% of which are singletons. The leading ten clones occupy roughly 45% of the sample.

Taken with the paper, the label for time point translates to: 12 months on ibrutinib. For TCR beta library preparation, roughly 2 micrograms of genomic DNA were extracted from the cryopreserved PBMCs. Longitudinal blood samples from CLL patients on ibrutinib monotherapy underwent high-throughput TCR beta sequencing. The patients took part in an open-label, single-center phase 2 trial of ibrutinib monotherapy. The material sequenced was PBMCs, taken after 12 months of ibrutinib treatment. The clonotype was recovered from a human donor with chronic lymphocytic leukemia.

The CDR3: CASSYTDIQYF. The nucleotide sequence reads TGTGCCAGCAGTTACACTGACATTCAGTACTTC. The chain couples TRBV6-5 to TRBJ2-4; the D gene cannot be named for sure. Reading from cysteine to phenylalanine, the CDR3 counts 11 amino acids. The retained sequence is limited to the CDR3, 33 bases, with the frame set at the first base. V gives up 2 bases and J gives up 8 bases, and the segment between their germline ends measures 4 bases. Taken from the germline V gene, the CDR1 and CDR2 loops are MNHEY and SVGAGI.